The rows below give T cell receptor beta chains drawn from one sample of a study of spatial heterogeneity in lung cancer. TCRdb itself ran the 5' RACE reads through MiXCR, one entry per CDR3 protein. The sample has 40,000 to 55,000 distinct CDR3 sequences, roughly 15% seen once. This material consisted of PBMCs, taken at surgery. The receptors were sampled from a male donor with early-stage non-small cell lung cancer. Both conserved end residues are part of each CDR3. The D gene is left open where the match is weak. Expanded clones get a size class; other rows say once, few or many, or leave the size out.

DNA,CDR3,V,size,D,J
TGTGCCATCAGTGACCCTAAACTAGCGGGGGGCACAGATACGCAGTATTTT,CAISDPKLAGGTDTQYF,TRBV10-3,NA,TRBD2,TRBJ2-3
TGTGCCAGCAGCCAAGACGTTCGGGGGCGAGGCTACACCTTC,CASSQDVRGRGYTF,TRBV4-2,many,NA,TRBJ1-2
TGTGCCAGCAGCGTCACCGGGACTCCCTTTAATGAGCAGTTCTTC,CASSVTGTPFNEQFF,TRBV9,many,NA,TRBJ2-1
TGCGCCAGCAGCCCCTTAGCGGAGAGCTCCTACAATGAGCAGTTCTTC,CASSPLAESSYNEQFF,TRBV5-1,NA,NA,TRBJ2-1
TGTGCCAGCAGTGAAATGGGGAGAGGCTCCTATAATTCACCCCTCCACTTT,CASSEMGRGSYNSPLHF,TRBV2,NA,NA,TRBJ1-6
TGTGCCAGCAGCCCCCATGGGACGGAGAGCCCTTCCTACGAGCAGTACTTC,CASSPHGTESPSYEQYF,TRBV7-2,NA,NA,TRBJ2-7
TGTGCCAGCAGCAAAGTTGGGGGGCTATTGGGTTCACCCCTCCACTTT,CASSKVGGLLGSPLHF,TRBV21-1,many,NA,TRBJ1-6
TGCAGCTTCTCTGATCGGACAGGGCCCGATCAGCCCCAGCATTTT,CSFSDRTGPDQPQHF,TRBV29-1,NA,TRBD1,TRBJ1-5
TGCAGTGCGTGGACTAGCGGGAACTCCTACGAGCAGTACTTC,CSAWTSGNSYEQYF,TRBV20-1,NA,TRBD2,TRBJ2-7
TGCGCCAGCAGCCCCGGGACTAGCGGGGTTGAGACCCAGTACTTC,CASSPGTSGVETQYF,TRBV5-1,NA,TRBD2,TRBJ2-5